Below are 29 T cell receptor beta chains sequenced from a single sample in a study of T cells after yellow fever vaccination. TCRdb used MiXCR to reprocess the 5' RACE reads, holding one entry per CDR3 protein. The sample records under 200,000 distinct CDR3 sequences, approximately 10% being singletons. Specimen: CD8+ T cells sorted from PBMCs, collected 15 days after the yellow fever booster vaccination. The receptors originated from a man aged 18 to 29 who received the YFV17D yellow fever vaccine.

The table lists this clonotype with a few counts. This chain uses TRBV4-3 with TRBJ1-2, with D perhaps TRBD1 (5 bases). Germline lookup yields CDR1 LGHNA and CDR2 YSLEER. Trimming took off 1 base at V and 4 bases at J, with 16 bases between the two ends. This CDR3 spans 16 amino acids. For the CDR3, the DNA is TGCGCCAGCAGCCAAGTCTACCGGGGGACGGGCTATGGCTACACCTTC. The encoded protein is CASSQVYRGTGYGYTF.

CDR3 in amino acids: CSVEDRGSGETQYF. The CDR3 DNA reads TGCAGCGTTGAGGACAGGGGCAGTGGAGAGACCCAGTACTTC. The J gene is TRBJ2-5, the V gene TRBV29-1; 9 nucleotides agree with TRBD1. Looked up from germline, CDR1 is SQVTM and CDR2 is ANQGSEA. This CDR3 is 14 amino acids long. Trimming cost V 3 bases and J 4 bases; bases outside gene matches: 6.

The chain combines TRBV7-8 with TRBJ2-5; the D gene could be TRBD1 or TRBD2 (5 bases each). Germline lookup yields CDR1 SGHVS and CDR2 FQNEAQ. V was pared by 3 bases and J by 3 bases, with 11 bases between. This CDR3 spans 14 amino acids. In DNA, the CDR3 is TGTGCCAGCAGCTTCGGGACCAGGGAAGAGACCCAGTACTTC. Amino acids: CASSFGTREETQYF.

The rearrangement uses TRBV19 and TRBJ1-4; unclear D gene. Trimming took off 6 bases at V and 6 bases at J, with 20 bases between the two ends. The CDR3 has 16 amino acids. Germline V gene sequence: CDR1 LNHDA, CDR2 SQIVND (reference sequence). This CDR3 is CASRTLVGSRHEKLFF. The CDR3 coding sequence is TGTGCCAGTAGGACACTCGTGGGGTCGCGTCATGAAAAACTGTTTTTT.

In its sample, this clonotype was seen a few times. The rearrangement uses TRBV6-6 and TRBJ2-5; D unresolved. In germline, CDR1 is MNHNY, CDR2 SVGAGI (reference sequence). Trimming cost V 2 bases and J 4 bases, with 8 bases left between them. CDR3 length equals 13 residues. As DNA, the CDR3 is TGTGCCAGCAGTTACACCCCGGGAGAGACCCAGTACTTC. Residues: CASSYTPGETQYF.

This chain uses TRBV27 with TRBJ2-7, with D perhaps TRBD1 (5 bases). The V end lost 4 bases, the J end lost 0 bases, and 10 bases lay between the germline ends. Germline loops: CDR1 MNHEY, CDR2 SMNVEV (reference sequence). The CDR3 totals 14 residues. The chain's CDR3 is CASSSLGDSYEQYF. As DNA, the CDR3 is TGTGCCAGCAGTTCCCTAGGGGACTCCTACGAGCAGTACTTC.

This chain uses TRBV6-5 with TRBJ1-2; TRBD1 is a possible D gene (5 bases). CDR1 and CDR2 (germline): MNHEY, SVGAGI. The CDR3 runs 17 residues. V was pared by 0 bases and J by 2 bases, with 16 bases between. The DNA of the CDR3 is TGTGCCAGCAGTTACTCTCTTGAGGGGCTCGCCAACTATGGCTACACCTTC. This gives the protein CASSYSLEGLANYGYTF.

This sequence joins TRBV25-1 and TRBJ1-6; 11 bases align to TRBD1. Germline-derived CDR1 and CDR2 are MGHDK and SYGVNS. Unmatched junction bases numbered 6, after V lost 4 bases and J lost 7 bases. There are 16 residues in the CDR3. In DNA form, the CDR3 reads TGTGCCAGCAGTGGGAGGACAGGGGGCGTGAATTCACCCCTCCACTTT. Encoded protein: CASSGRTGGVNSPLHF.

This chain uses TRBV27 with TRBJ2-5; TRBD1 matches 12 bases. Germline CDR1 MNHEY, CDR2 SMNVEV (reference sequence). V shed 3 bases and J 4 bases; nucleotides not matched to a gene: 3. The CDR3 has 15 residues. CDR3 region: CASSFGTGGLETQYF. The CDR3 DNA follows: TGTGCCAGCAGTTTCGGGACAGGGGGCCTAGAGACCCAGTACTTC.

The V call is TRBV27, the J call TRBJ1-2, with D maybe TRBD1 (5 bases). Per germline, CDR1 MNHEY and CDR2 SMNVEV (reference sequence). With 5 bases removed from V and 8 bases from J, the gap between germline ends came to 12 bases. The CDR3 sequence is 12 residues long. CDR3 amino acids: CASSARGAGYTF. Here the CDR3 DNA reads TGTGCCAGCAGTGCCCGGGGCGCGGGCTACACCTTC.

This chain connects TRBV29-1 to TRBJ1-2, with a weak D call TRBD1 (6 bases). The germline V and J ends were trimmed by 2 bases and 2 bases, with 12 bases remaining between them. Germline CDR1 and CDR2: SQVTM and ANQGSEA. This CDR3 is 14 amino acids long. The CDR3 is CSVEWGALNYGYTF. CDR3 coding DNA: TGCAGCGTTGAATGGGGGGCACTCAACTATGGCTACACCTTC.

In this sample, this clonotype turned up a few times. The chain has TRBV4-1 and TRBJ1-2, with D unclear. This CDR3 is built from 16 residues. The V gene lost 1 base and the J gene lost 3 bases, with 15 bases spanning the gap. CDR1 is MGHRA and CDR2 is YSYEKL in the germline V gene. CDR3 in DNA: TGCGCCAGCAGCCAAGTCGCGGGATTCGGGGACTATGGCTACACCTTC. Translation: CASSQVAGFGDYGYTF.

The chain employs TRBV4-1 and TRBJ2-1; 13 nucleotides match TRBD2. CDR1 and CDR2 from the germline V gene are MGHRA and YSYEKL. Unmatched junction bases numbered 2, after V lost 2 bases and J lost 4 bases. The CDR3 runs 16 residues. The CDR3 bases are TGCGCCAGCAGCCAACGACTAGCGGGGGGTTACAATGAGCAGTTCTTC. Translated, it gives CASSQRLAGGYNEQFF.

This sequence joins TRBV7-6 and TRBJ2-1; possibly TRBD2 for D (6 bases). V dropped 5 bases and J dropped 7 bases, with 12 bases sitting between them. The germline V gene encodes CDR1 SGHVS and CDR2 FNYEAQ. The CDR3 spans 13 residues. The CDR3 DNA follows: TGTGCCAGCAGCAGAGCACGGGGGAATGAGCAGTTCTTC. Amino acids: CASSRARGNEQFF.

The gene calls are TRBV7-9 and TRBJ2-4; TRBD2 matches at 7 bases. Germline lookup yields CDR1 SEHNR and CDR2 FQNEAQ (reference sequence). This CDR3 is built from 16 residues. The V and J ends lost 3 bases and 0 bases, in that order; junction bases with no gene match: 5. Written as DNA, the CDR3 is TGTGCCAGCAGCTTGTCTAGCGGAGTAGCCAAAAACATTCAGTACTTC. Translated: CASSLSSGVAKNIQYF.

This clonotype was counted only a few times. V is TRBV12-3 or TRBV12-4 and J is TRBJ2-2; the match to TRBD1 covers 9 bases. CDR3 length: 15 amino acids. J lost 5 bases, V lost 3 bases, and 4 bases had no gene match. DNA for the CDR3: TGTGCCAGCAGTTTTTCGACAGGGGGAACCGGGGAGCTGTTTTTT. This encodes CASSFSTGGTGELFF.

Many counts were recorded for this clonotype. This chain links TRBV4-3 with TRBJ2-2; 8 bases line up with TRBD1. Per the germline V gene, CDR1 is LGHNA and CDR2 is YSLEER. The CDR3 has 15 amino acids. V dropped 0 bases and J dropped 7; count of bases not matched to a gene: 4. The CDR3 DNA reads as TGCGCCAGCAGCCAAGAGGACAGGGTACTCGGGGAGCTGTTTTTT. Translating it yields CASSQEDRVLGELFF.

The CDR3 region has the DNA TGTGCCAGCAGCTTGGGGACAGGGGTGATCGAAAAACTGTTTTTT. It translates to CASSLGTGVIEKLFF. The chain links TRBV5-5 to TRBJ1-4, with 9 bases lining up with TRBD1. Unmatched junction bases numbered 5, after V lost 0 bases and J lost 8 bases. The CDR3 is 15 amino acids. Germline V gene data show CDR1 as SGHKS and CDR2 as YYEKEE (reference sequence).

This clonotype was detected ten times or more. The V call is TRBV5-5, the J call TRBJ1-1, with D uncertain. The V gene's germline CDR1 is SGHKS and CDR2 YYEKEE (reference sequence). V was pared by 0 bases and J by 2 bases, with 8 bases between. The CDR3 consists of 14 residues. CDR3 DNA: TGTGCCAGCAGCTTGGAGTGGGTAAACACTGAAGCTTTCTTT. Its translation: CASSLEWVNTEAFF.

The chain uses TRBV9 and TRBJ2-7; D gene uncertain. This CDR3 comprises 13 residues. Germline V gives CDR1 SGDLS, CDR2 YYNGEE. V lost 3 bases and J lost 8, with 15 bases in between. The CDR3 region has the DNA TGTGCCAGCAGCGCCCCTCGAGAAGGCCAGCAGTACTTC. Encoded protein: CASSAPREGQQYF.

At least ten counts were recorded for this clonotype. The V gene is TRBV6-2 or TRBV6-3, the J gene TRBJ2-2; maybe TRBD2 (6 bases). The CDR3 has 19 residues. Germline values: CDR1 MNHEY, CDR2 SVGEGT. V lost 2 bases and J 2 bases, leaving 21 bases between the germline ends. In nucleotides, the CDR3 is TGTGCCAGCAGTTACGCGGTTCCCCCGGGACTGATAAACACCGGGGAGCTGTTTTTT. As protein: CASSYAVPPGLINTGELFF.

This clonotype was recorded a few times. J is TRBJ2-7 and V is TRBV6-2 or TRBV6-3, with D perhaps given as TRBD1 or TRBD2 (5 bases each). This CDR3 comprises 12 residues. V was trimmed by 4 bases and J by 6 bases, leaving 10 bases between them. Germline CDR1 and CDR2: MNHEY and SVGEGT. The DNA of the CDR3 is TGTGCCAGCAGTTCGAGGGGTGGCGAGCAGTACGTC. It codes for CASSSRGGEQYV.

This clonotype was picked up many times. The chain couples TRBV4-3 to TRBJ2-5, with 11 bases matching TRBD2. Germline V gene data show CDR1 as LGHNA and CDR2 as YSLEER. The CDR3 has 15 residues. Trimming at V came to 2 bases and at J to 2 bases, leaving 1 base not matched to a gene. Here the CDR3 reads CASSQLAGGQETQYF. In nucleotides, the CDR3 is TGCGCCAGCAGCCAACTAGCGGGGGGACAAGAGACCCAGTACTTC.

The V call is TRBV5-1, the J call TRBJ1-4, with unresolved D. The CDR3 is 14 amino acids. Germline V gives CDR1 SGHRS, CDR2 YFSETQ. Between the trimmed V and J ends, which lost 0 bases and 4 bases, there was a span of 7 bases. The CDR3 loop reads CASSLDGFNEKLFF. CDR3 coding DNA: TGCGCCAGCAGCTTGGACGGATTTAATGAAAAACTGTTTTTT.

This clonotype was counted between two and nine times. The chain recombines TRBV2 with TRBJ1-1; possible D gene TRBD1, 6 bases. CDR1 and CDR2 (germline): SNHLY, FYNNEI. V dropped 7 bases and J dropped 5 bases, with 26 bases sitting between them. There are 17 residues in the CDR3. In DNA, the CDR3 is TGTGCCAGCACCCTCCCTGCCGGGGGGCGGATGGGTACTGAAGCTTTCTTT. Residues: CASTLPAGGRMGTEAFF.

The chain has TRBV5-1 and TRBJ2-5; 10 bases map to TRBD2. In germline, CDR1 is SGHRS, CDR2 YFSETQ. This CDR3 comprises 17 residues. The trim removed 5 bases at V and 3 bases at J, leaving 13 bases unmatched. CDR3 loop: CASSFRSGGAGEETQYF. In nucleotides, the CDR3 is TGCGCCAGCAGTTTCAGGAGCGGGGGGGCCGGTGAAGAGACCCAGTACTTC.

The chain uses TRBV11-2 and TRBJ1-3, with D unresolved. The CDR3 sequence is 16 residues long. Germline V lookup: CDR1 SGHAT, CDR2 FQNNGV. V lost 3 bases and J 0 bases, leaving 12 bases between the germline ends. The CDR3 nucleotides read TGTGCCAGCAGCTTCGACCCAGACTCCTCTGGAAACACCATATATTTT. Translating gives CASSFDPDSSGNTIYF.

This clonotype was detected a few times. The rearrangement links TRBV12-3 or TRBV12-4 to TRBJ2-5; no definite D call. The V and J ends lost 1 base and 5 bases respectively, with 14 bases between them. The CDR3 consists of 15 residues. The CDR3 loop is CASSLGALLRETQYF. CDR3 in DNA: TGTGCCAGCAGTTTAGGGGCGCTACTCAGGGAGACCCAGTACTTC.

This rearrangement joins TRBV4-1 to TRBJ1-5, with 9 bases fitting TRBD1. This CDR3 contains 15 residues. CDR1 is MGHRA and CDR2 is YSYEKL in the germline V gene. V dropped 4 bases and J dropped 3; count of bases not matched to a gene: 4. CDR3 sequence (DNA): TGCGCCAGCAGCCCGTGGGACAGGGACAATCAGCCCCAGCATTTT. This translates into CASSPWDRDNQPQHF.